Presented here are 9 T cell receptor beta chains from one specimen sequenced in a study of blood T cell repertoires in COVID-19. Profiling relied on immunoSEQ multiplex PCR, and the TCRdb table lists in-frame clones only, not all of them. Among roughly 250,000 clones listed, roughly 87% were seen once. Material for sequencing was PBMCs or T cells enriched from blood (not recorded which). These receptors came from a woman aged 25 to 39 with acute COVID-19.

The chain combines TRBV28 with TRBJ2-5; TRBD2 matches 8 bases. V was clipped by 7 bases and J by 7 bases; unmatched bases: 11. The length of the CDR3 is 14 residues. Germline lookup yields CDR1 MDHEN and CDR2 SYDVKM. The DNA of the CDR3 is TGTGCCAGCACCGGGGGGGGTAGTGGTCGGACCCAGTACTTC. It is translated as CASTGGGSGRTQYF.

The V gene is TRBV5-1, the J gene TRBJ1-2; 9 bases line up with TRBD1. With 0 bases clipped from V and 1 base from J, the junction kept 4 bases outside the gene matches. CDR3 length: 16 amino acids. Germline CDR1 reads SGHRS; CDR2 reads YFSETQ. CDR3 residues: CASSLGDRADNYGYTF. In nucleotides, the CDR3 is TGCGCCAGCAGCTTGGGGGACAGGGCCGATAACTATGGCTACACCTTC.

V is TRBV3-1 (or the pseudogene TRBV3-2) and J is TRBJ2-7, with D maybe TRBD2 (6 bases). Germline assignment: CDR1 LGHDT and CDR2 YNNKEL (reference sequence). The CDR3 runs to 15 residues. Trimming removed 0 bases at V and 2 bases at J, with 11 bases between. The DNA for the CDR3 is TGTGCCAGCAGCCAAGACTCGGCGGGACCCTACGAGCAGTACTTC. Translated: CASSQDSAGPYEQYF.

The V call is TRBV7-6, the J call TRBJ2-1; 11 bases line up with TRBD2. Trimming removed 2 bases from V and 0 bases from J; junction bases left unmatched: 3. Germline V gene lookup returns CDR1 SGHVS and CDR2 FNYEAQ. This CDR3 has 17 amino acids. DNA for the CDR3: TGTGCCAGCAGCTTAACTAGCGGGAGTTACTCCTACAATGAGCAGTTCTTC. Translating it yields CASSLTSGSYSYNEQFF.

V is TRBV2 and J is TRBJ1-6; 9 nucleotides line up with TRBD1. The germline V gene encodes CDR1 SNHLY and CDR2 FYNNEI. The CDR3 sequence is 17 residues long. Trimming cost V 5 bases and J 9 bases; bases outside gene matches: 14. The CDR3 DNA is TGTGCCAGCAGTCTTCCCGGGACAGGGAACTTTGGTTCACCCCTCCACTTT. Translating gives CASSLPGTGNFGSPLHF.

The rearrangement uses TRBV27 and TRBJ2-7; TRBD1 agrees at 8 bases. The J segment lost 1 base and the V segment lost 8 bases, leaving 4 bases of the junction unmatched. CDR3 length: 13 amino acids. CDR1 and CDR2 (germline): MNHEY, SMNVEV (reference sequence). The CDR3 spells CASGNRGSYEQYF. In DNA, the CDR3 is TGTGCCAGCGGAAACAGGGGGTCCTACGAGCAGTACTTC.

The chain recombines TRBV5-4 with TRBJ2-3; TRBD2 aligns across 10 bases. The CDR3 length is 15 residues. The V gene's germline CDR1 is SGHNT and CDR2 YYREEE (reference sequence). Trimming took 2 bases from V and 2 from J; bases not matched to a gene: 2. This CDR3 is CASSFSGGNTDTQYF. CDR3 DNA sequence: TGTGCCAGCAGCTTTAGCGGGGGGAACACAGATACGCAGTATTTT.

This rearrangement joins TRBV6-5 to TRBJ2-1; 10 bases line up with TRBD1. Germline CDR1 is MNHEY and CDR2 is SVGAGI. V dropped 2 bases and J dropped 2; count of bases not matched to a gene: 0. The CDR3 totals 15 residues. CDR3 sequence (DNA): TGTGCCAGCAGTTACGGACAGGGGGCCTACAATGAGCAGTTCTTC. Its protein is CASSYGQGAYNEQFF.

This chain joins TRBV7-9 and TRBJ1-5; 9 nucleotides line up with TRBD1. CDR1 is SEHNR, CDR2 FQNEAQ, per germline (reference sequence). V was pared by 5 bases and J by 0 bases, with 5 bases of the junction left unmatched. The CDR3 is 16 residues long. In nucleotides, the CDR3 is TGTGCCAGCAGCCCGGGACAGGGAAATAGCAATCAGCCCCAGCATTTT. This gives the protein CASSPGQGNSNQPQHF.